Below, 15 T cell receptor beta chains from the same sample are listed, as sequenced in a study of untreated major depressive disorder. TCRdb's copy holds only in-frame clones and misses some; the assay was immunoSEQ multiplex PCR. In the table there are around 20,000 clones, 85% to 90% of which are singletons. The sequenced sample consisted of CD4+ T cells from PBMCs. Receptors were obtained from a woman aged 40-49 years in good health.

The gene calls are TRBV28 and TRBJ2-5, with 8 bases aligning to TRBD1. The CDR3 runs to 15 residues. CDR1 MDHEN and CDR2 SYDVKM come from the germline V gene. J lost 7 bases, V lost 5 bases, and 12 bases had no gene match. The CDR3 sequence is CASSPTGQGVGTQYF. In nucleotides, the CDR3 is TGTGCCAGCAGTCCGACAGGACAGGGTGTGGGGACCCAGTACTTC.

V usage is TRBV5-6 and J usage is TRBJ2-1; TRBD2 is a possible D gene (5 bases). V lost 0 bases and J 2 bases, leaving 9 bases between the germline ends. The CDR3 consists of 15 residues. Germline V gene sequence: CDR1 SGHDT, CDR2 YYEEEE. The DNA for the CDR3 is TGTGCCAGCAGCTTGGTAGCGACCACCTACAATGAGCAGTTCTTC. It translates to CASSLVATTYNEQFF.

CDR3 sequence reads: CASSQADRGYGYTF. CDR3 sequence (DNA): TGCGCCAGCAGCCAAGCCGACAGGGGCTATGGCTACACCTTC. The rearrangement links TRBV4-1 to TRBJ1-2; TRBD1 agrees at 8 bases. V dropped 1 base and J dropped 4; count of bases not matched to a gene: 2. The CDR3 is made up of 14 amino acids. CDR1 is MGHRA and CDR2 is YSYEKL in the germline V gene.

The rearrangement links TRBV5-1 to TRBJ2-3, with TRBD2 matching 14 bases. Germline CDR1 is SGHRS and CDR2 is YFSETQ. J lost 5 bases, V lost 0 bases, and 5 bases had no gene match. This CDR3 comprises 17 residues. The CDR3 sequence is CASSLVGLAGVGDTQYF. In DNA form, the CDR3 reads TGCGCCAGCAGCTTGGTGGGACTAGCGGGAGTCGGAGATACGCAGTATTTT.

CDR3 in DNA: TGCAGTGCCGTCATTGGGGTGTCGCAGTATTTT. Translated: CSAVIGVSQYF. The V and J genes are TRBV20-1 and TRBJ2-3; D not resolved. The germline V gene encodes CDR1 DFQATT and CDR2 SNEGSKA (reference sequence). Trimming stripped 6 bases from V and 10 bases from J, with 14 bases between. CDR3 length equals 11 residues.

V usage is TRBV2 and J usage is TRBJ2-1; 9 bases are shared with TRBD1. The CDR3 has 13 amino acids. In germline, CDR1 is SNHLY, CDR2 FYNNEI. After removal of 6 bases from V and 6 bases from J, the junction contained 3 bases not matched to a gene. This CDR3 reads CASRGTGPNEQFF. The CDR3 DNA is TGTGCCAGCAGGGGGACAGGGCCCAATGAGCAGTTCTTC.

The V and J genes are TRBV28 and TRBJ2-7; 7 bases line up with TRBD1. V was clipped by 2 bases and J by 2 bases; unmatched bases: 6. Germline V gene lookup returns CDR1 MDHEN and CDR2 SYDVKM. This CDR3 is 15 amino acids long. This chain's CDR3 is CASSLGGRGTYEQYF. The CDR3 coding sequence is TGTGCCAGCAGTTTAGGGGGCAGGGGGACCTACGAGCAGTACTTC. The full variable domain, completed using reference TRBV28 and TRBJ2-7, is DVKVTQSSRYLVKRTGEKVFLECVQDMDHENMFWYRQDPGLGLRLIYFSYDVKMKEKGDIPEGYSVSREKKERFSLILESASTNQTSMYLCASSLGGRGTYEQYFGPGTRLTVT.

The CDR3, as DNA: TGTGCCAGCAGCTTAGGAATGGTGAACACTGAAGCTTTCTTT. Amino acid sequence: CASSLGMVNTEAFF. The V gene is TRBV13, the J gene TRBJ1-1, with unresolved D. Germline CDR1 is PRHDT and CDR2 is FYEKMQ (reference sequence). The CDR3 has 14 amino acids. The germline V and J ends were trimmed by 0 bases and 0 bases, with 5 bases remaining between them.

This clone has a single count. The chain joins TRBV21-1 to TRBJ2-1; TRBD1, the table's D call, lacks a check against the DNA. TRBV21-1 is reported as a pseudogene. CDR3 length: 17 residues. Here the CDR3 DNA reads TGTGCCAGCAGCAAGCATCCCCGGGACAGGGAATCGAATGAGCAGTTCTTC. Amino acid sequence: CASSKHPRDRESNEQFF.

The V and J genes are TRBV6-1 and TRBJ2-1, with 10 positions matching TRBD2. Germline CDR1 is MNHNS and CDR2 is SASEGT. The CDR3 is 15 residues long. J lost 5 bases, V lost 4 bases, and 5 bases had no gene match. The CDR3, as DNA: TGTGCCAGCAGTGTACGACTAGCGGGCAACAATGAGCAGTTCTTC. It codes for CASSVRLAGNNEQFF.

The J gene is TRBJ1-5, the V gene TRBV28; D is ambiguous. Trimming removed 5 bases from V and 4 bases from J, with 3 bases in between. Per germline, CDR1 MDHEN and CDR2 SYDVKM. The CDR3 has 11 amino acids. The CDR3 sequence is CASSANQPQHF. In DNA, the CDR3 is TGTGCCAGCAGTGCTAATCAGCCCCAGCATTTT.

This chain links TRBV30 with TRBJ1-2; 7 positions match TRBD1. This CDR3 contains 13 residues. Germline CDR1 reads GTSNPN; CDR2 reads SVGIG (reference sequence). V lost 2 bases to trimming and J lost 7 bases; unmatched junction nucleotides: 7. The CDR3 region is CAWSLGAGGGYTF. The CDR3, as DNA: TGTGCCTGGAGTTTGGGGGCAGGGGGTGGCTACACCTTC.

This chain joins TRBV11-2 and TRBJ1-1; possibly TRBD1 for D (5 bases). The CDR3 covers 14 residues. Trimming cost V 4 bases and J 1 base, with 10 bases left between them. The germline V gene has CDR1 SGHAT and CDR2 FQNNGV. CDR3 in DNA: TGTGCCAGCAGCTCTTCTGACAGGAACACTGAAGCTTTCTTT. Amino acids: CASSSSDRNTEAFF.

The chain is built from TRBV7-9 and TRBJ2-1, with 9 bases aligning to TRBD2. In germline, CDR1 is SEHNR, CDR2 FQNEAQ (reference sequence). J was trimmed by 8 bases and V by 3 bases; bases with no gene match: 2. CDR3 size: 13 residues. The CDR3 DNA sequence: TGTGCCAGCAGCTTTGCGGGAGGGCATGAGCAGTTCTTC. Amino acid sequence: CASSFAGGHEQFF.

The chain recombines TRBV28 with TRBJ1-2; D is unclear. Germline CDR1 is MDHEN and CDR2 is SYDVKM. Trimming pared 6 bases from V and 4 bases from J, leaving 18 bases between. This CDR3 contains 15 residues. The CDR3 DNA reads as TGTGCCAGCAGCCTATCGGAGTCTGAGTTCTATGGCTACACCTTC. Translation: CASSLSESEFYGYTF.